This TCR beta chain is from a study of spatial heterogeneity in lung cancer. Unique molecular identifiers, one per molecule, were present on every TCR cDNA molecule. TCRdb itself ran the 5' RACE reads through MiXCR, one entry per CDR3 protein. Altogether about 7,700 distinct CDR3 sequences are present, roughly a tenth being singletons, with the ten largest covering approximately 9%. Study outcomes and limitations: In tumors, expanded intratumoral alpha and beta TCR counts tracked mutation counts.

Time point meaning: sample taken at primary tumor resection. Sample share makes this clonotype medium-sized. Its matching antigen is unknown. CDR3 size: 13 residues. V shed 7 bases, J shed 5 bases, and the junction held 4 bases outside the gene matches. Per the germline V gene, CDR1 is MNHNS and CDR2 is SASEGT. Sequences were derived from lung tumor tissue, sampled at surgery. This receptor was identified in a male donor with early-stage non-small cell lung cancer. This chain joins TRBV6-1 and TRBJ1-1; the match to TRBD1 covers 10 bases. The CDR3 loop reads CASNDRGRTEAFF. The CDR3 DNA follows: TGTGCCAGCAATGACAGGGGGCGAACTGAAGCTTTCTTT.